The 27 T cell receptor beta chains in this list originate from one sample, sequenced in a study of OX40 agonist ivuxolimab in advanced cancers. Clones were read by immunoSEQ multiplex PCR, and TCRdb kept only the in-frame ones, dropping some. The repertoire holds under 95,000 clones, with more than 80% as singletons. The specimen was CD4+ or CD8+ T cells sorted from blood, collected in a trial of the OX40 agonist ivuxolimab. These receptors were taken from an adult with an advanced solid tumor such as melanoma, head and neck, liver or kidney cancer.

This clone appeared a single time. V gene TRBV5-4 combines with J gene TRBJ2-2; no definite D call. CDR3 length: 11 residues. Trimming removed 4 bases at V and 8 bases at J, with 6 bases between. Germline V gives CDR1 SGHNT, CDR2 YYREEE (reference sequence). The CDR3 nucleotides read TGTGCCAGCAGCCGTGAGGGGGAGCTGTTTTTT. Protein sequence: CASSREGELFF.

The chain recombines TRBV7-8 with TRBJ1-1; no firm D call. Between the trimmed V and J ends, which lost 3 bases and 1 base, there was a span of 6 bases. The CDR3 length is 13 residues. Germline V gene data show CDR1 as SGHVS and CDR2 as FQNEAQ. The CDR3 loop reads CASSFEANTEAFF. CDR3 nucleotide sequence: TGTGCCAGCAGCTTCGAGGCGAACACTGAAGCTTTCTTT.

As to this clone: Distinct nucleotide sequences in the sample also encode this CDR3. The chain has TRBV28 and TRBJ1-5, with D perhaps matching TRBD1 (5 bases). The germline V gene encodes CDR1 MDHEN and CDR2 SYDVKM. This CDR3 comprises 13 residues. Trimming removed 7 bases from V and 4 bases from J, with 11 bases in between. The CDR3 DNA is TGTGCCAGCACCGACGGGGGTAATCAGCCCCAGCATTTT. Translation: CASTDGGNQPQHF.

This sequence joins TRBV5-4 and TRBJ2-5; no clear D. The CDR3 consists of 13 residues. Germline V gene sequence: CDR1 SGHNT, CDR2 YYREEE (reference sequence). Trimming cost V 1 base and J 5 bases, with 9 bases left between them. The CDR3 region is CASSLQARETQYF. The CDR3 DNA is TGTGCCAGCAGCTTGCAAGCGCGGGAGACCCAGTACTTC.

Here the CDR3 reads CASSYSPVDNEQFF. As DNA, the CDR3 is TGTGCCAGCAGTTACTCGCCAGTGGACAATGAGCAGTTCTTC. The V and J genes are TRBV6-5 and TRBJ2-1; D ambiguous. The germline V gene encodes CDR1 MNHEY and CDR2 SVGAGI. The germline V and J ends were trimmed by 0 bases and 5 bases, with 8 bases remaining between them. The length of the CDR3 is 14 residues.

The rearrangement links TRBV7-9 to TRBJ2-1; possible D gene TRBD2, 5 bases. Germline assignment: CDR1 SEHNR and CDR2 FQNEAQ (reference sequence). With 5 bases removed from V and 0 bases from J, the gap between germline ends came to 11 bases. This CDR3 is 15 amino acids long. Here the CDR3 reads CASSLPGSSYNEQFF. The CDR3 DNA reads as TGTGCCAGCAGCCTCCCGGGGAGCTCCTACAATGAGCAGTTCTTC.

The V gene is TRBV7-6, the J gene TRBJ2-3, with D maybe TRBD2 (6 bases). Germline CDR1 SGHVS, CDR2 FNYEAQ. The CDR3 contains 14 residues. V lost 2 bases and J lost 2, with 8 bases in between. CDR3 residues: CASSLRGTTDTQYF. Written as DNA, the CDR3 is TGTGCCAGCAGCTTACGGGGGACCACAGATACGCAGTATTTT.

The CDR3 sequence is CASSLEVSQAGGYTF. CDR3 nucleotide sequence: TGTGCCAGCAGCTTAGAGGTCAGTCAGGCAGGTGGCTACACCTTC. The genes are TRBV7-2 and TRBJ1-2; no reliable D call. The CDR3 totals 15 residues. The germline V gene has CDR1 SGHTA and CDR2 FQGNSA. V lost 1 base and J 7 bases, leaving 16 bases between the germline ends.

V gene TRBV15 combines with J gene TRBJ2-7; tentatively, D is TRBD2 (6 bases). Germline CDR1 LNHNV, CDR2 YYDKDF (reference sequence). The CDR3 covers 18 residues. V dropped 0 bases and J dropped 0 bases, with 18 bases sitting between them. CDR3 in DNA: TGTGCCACCAGCAGAGATAAGGGGTTACTAGCCTTCTCCTACGAGCAGTACTTC. Translated: CATSRDKGLLAFSYEQYF.

V usage is TRBV13 and J usage is TRBJ1-5; D unclear. There are 16 residues in the CDR3. Germline-derived CDR1 and CDR2 are PRHDT and FYEKMQ (reference sequence). With 0 bases removed from V and 2 bases from J, the gap between germline ends came to 11 bases. The CDR3 region is CASSLGSGFGNQPQHF. The CDR3 bases are TGTGCCAGCAGCTTAGGATCTGGGTTCGGCAATCAGCCCCAGCATTTT.

The chain couples TRBV2 to TRBJ1-5; TRBD1 is a possible D gene (5 bases). The V and J ends lost 6 bases and 4 bases respectively, with 10 bases between them. The CDR3 contains 13 residues. Germline V gene sequence: CDR1 SNHLY, CDR2 FYNNEI. CDR3 protein: CASSGDFNQPQHF. DNA of the CDR3: TGTGCCAGCAGCGGGGACTTTAATCAGCCCCAGCATTTT. The variable domain in full, with the rest retrieved from reference TRBV2 and TRBJ1-5, is EPEVTQTPSHQVTQMGQEVILRCVPISNHLYFYWYRQILGQKVEFLVSFYNNEISEKSEIFDDQFSVERPDGSNFTLKIRSTKLEDSAMYFCASSGDFNQPQHFGDGTRLSIL.

The chain has TRBV11-3 and TRBJ2-5; TRBD1 might be the D (6 bases). Germline V gene data show CDR1 as SGHNT and CDR2 as YENEEA. V was pared by 1 base and J by 2 bases, with 8 bases between. The CDR3 is made up of 14 amino acids. The CDR3 DNA reads TGTGCCAGCAGCTTAGCTGGACAGCAAGAGACCCAGTACTTC. Encoded protein: CASSLAGQQETQYF.

The chain is built from TRBV6-5 and TRBJ2-7, with TRBD2 identical over 9 bases. Germline CDR1 MNHEY, CDR2 SVGAGI. The CDR3 length is 12 residues. Unmatched junction bases numbered 3, after V lost 6 bases and J lost 6 bases. CDR3 nucleotide sequence: TGTGCCAGCAGGAATAGCGGGGGCGAGCAGTACGTC. Translated: CASRNSGGEQYV.

This chain joins TRBV11-2 and TRBJ1-2; no reliable D call. The CDR3 is made up of 14 amino acids. Germline V gene lookup returns CDR1 SGHAT and CDR2 FQNNGV. Trimming left V 5 bases short and J 6 bases short, with 16 bases between. The DNA of the CDR3 is TGTGCCAGCAGCCCCCGAATGATGGGTGATGGCTACACCTTC. The encoded protein is CASSPRMMGDGYTF. The full variable domain, rest sourced from reference TRBV11-2 and TRBJ1-2, is EAGVAQSPRYKIIEKRQSVAFWCNPISGHATLYWYQQILGQGPKLLIQFQNNGVVDDSQLPKDRFSAERLKGVDSTLKIQPAKLEDSAVYLCASSPRMMGDGYTFGSGTRLTVV.

The chain recombines TRBV6-5 with TRBJ1-1, with D possibly being TRBD1 (5 bases). The germline V gene has CDR1 MNHEY and CDR2 SVGAGI. Deletions cut 2 bases from V and 4 bases from J, with 11 bases between. The CDR3 runs to 14 residues. For the CDR3, the DNA is TGTGCCAGCAGTTACCCGGACGGGGGCACTGAAGCTTTCTTT. The encoded protein is CASSYPDGGTEAFF.

This chain links TRBV10-1 with TRBJ1-1, with D unclear. The V end was cut by 3 bases, the J end by 1 base, with 6 bases between. CDR1 and CDR2 from the germline V gene are WNHNN and SYGVQD (reference sequence). CDR3 length: 13 amino acids. CDR3 coding DNA: TGCGCCAGCAGTGATGCGGCGAACACTGAAGCTTTCTTT. This sequence encodes CASSDAANTEAFF.

The rearrangement joins TRBV18 to TRBJ2-1; D remains ambiguous. Germline-derived CDR1 and CDR2 are KGHSH and LQKENI. The CDR3 spans 14 residues. V was clipped by 2 bases and J by 8 bases, with 13 bases between them. CDR3 region: CASSPGIGGDEQFF. The CDR3 DNA sequence: TGTGCCAGCTCACCAGGTATCGGTGGAGATGAGCAGTTCTTC.

The J gene is TRBJ2-4, the V gene TRBV2, with D perhaps matching TRBD2 (5 bases). This CDR3 has 17 amino acids. The germline V gene has CDR1 SNHLY and CDR2 FYNNEI. Trimming left V 10 bases short and J 5 bases short, with 27 bases between. DNA for the CDR3: TGTGCCATCACGGGGATCTTGGCCCCCCTCGGGGAAAACATTCAGTACTTC. Its translation is CAITGILAPLGENIQYF. The whole variable domain, remainder taken from reference TRBV2 and TRBJ2-4, is EPEVTQTPSHQVTQMGQEVILRCVPISNHLYFYWYRQILGQKVEFLVSFYNNEISEKSEIFDDQFSVERPDGSNFTLKIRSTKLEDSAMYFCAITGILAPLGENIQYFGAGTRLSVL.

This chain joins TRBV7-3 and TRBJ2-3; 7 bases are a match to TRBD1. Germline V lookup: CDR1 SGHTA, CDR2 FQGTGA. After removal of 5 bases from V and 3 bases from J, the junction contained 11 bases not matched to a gene. The CDR3 contains 16 residues. DNA for the CDR3: TGTGCCAGCAGCGAGGCGAGGGACAGTATTACAGATACGCAGTATTTT. Amino acids: CASSEARDSITDTQYF. The whole variable domain, remainder taken from reference TRBV7-3 and TRBJ2-3, is GAGVSQTPSNKVTEKGKYVELRCDPISGHTALYWYRQSLGQGPEFLIYFQGTGAADDSGLPNDRFFAVRPEGSVSTLKIQRTERGDSAVYLCASSEARDSITDTQYFGPGTRLTVL.

This clone was picked up a small number of times. The V gene is TRBV5-1, the J gene TRBJ1-2, with 9 nucleotides matching TRBD1. The V and J ends lost 4 bases and 4 bases, in that order; junction bases with no gene match: 5. CDR1 is SGHRS and CDR2 is YFSETQ in the germline V gene. The CDR3 is 14 amino acids. CDR3 sequence (DNA): TGCGCCAGCAGCCACGGGACAGGGAGCTATGGCTACACCTTC. Amino acids: CASSHGTGSYGYTF.

The gene calls are TRBV19 and TRBJ1-4, with TRBD1 matching 11 bases. After removal of 6 bases from V and 6 bases from J, the junction contained 3 bases not matched to a gene. Germline assignment: CDR1 LNHDA and CDR2 SQIVND (reference sequence). The CDR3 spans 14 residues. CDR3 nucleotide sequence: TGTGCCAGTAGACCGGACAGGGGGCATGAAAAACTGTTTTTT. As protein: CASRPDRGHEKLFF. The full variable domain, in which reference TRBV19 and TRBJ1-4 provide the parts outside the CDR3, is DGGITQSPKYLFRKEGQNVTLSCEQNLNHDAMYWYRQDPGQGLRLIYYSQIVNDFQKGDIAEGYSVSREKKESFPLTVTSAQKNPTAFYLCASRPDRGHEKLFFGSGTQLSVL.

Only one count was recorded for this clone. The chain uses TRBV18 and TRBJ1-3, with 7 bases fitting TRBD1. V trimming: 6 bases; J trimming: 4 bases; junction bases outside the gene matches: 9. Per germline, CDR1 KGHSH and CDR2 LQKENI. The CDR3 totals 15 residues. The CDR3 here is CASSLKQGYGNTIYF. DNA for the CDR3: TGTGCCAGCTCCTTGAAACAGGGGTACGGAAACACCATATATTTT.

The V gene is TRBV19, the J gene TRBJ2-5; possibly TRBD1 for D (7 bases). Germline V gives CDR1 LNHDA, CDR2 SQIVND (reference sequence). Trimming took 7 bases from V and 9 from J, leaving 18 bases between them. The CDR3 totals 13 residues. The CDR3 is CASMGRGEGAQYF. The CDR3 DNA sequence: TGTGCCAGTATGGGCAGGGGGGAAGGGGCCCAGTACTTC.

This clone was counted between two and nine times. This sequence joins TRBV5-1 and TRBJ2-3; D assignment may be TRBD1 or TRBD2 (5 bases each). The CDR3 has 15 residues. Trimming took 2 bases from V and 4 from J, leaving 14 bases between them. Germline V gives CDR1 SGHRS, CDR2 YFSETQ. The CDR3 protein is CASSFGWGSADTQYF. CDR3 DNA: TGCGCCAGCAGCTTTGGTTGGGGGAGCGCAGATACGCAGTATTTT.

The rearrangement links TRBV19 to TRBJ1-4, with 8 nucleotides matching TRBD1. This CDR3 is 14 amino acids long. J gave up 6 bases and V 3 bases, and 3 bases lay outside the gene matches. The germline CDR1 and CDR2 sequences are LNHDA and SQIVND (reference sequence). The CDR3 region has the DNA TGTGCCAGTAGTATCCGGACAGGGTATGAAAAACTGTTTTTT. Its translation: CASSIRTGYEKLFF. Combining the CDR3 with reference TRBV19 and TRBJ1-4 gives the whole variable domain DGGITQSPKYLFRKEGQNVTLSCEQNLNHDAMYWYRQDPGQGLRLIYYSQIVNDFQKGDIAEGYSVSREKKESFPLTVTSAQKNPTAFYLCASSIRTGYEKLFFGSGTQLSVL.

The V and J genes are TRBV5-4 and TRBJ2-2; D remains unclear. V was clipped by 2 bases and J by 0 bases, with 5 bases between them. Germline V lookup: CDR1 SGHNT, CDR2 YYREEE (reference sequence). The CDR3 is 14 residues long. This CDR3 reads CASSLATNTGELFF. The DNA of the CDR3 is TGTGCCAGCAGCTTAGCCACGAACACCGGGGAGCTGTTTTTT.

V usage is TRBV5-5 and J usage is TRBJ2-5; D possibly corresponds to TRBD1 (5 bases). Germline CDR1 SGHKS, CDR2 YYEKEE (reference sequence). Trimming left V 6 bases short and J 2 bases short, with 20 bases between. This CDR3 is built from 16 residues. The CDR3 DNA follows: TGTGCCAGCATCCCAGGGCTAGTTTCGATACAAGAGACCCAGTACTTC. Protein product: CASIPGLVSIQETQYF.